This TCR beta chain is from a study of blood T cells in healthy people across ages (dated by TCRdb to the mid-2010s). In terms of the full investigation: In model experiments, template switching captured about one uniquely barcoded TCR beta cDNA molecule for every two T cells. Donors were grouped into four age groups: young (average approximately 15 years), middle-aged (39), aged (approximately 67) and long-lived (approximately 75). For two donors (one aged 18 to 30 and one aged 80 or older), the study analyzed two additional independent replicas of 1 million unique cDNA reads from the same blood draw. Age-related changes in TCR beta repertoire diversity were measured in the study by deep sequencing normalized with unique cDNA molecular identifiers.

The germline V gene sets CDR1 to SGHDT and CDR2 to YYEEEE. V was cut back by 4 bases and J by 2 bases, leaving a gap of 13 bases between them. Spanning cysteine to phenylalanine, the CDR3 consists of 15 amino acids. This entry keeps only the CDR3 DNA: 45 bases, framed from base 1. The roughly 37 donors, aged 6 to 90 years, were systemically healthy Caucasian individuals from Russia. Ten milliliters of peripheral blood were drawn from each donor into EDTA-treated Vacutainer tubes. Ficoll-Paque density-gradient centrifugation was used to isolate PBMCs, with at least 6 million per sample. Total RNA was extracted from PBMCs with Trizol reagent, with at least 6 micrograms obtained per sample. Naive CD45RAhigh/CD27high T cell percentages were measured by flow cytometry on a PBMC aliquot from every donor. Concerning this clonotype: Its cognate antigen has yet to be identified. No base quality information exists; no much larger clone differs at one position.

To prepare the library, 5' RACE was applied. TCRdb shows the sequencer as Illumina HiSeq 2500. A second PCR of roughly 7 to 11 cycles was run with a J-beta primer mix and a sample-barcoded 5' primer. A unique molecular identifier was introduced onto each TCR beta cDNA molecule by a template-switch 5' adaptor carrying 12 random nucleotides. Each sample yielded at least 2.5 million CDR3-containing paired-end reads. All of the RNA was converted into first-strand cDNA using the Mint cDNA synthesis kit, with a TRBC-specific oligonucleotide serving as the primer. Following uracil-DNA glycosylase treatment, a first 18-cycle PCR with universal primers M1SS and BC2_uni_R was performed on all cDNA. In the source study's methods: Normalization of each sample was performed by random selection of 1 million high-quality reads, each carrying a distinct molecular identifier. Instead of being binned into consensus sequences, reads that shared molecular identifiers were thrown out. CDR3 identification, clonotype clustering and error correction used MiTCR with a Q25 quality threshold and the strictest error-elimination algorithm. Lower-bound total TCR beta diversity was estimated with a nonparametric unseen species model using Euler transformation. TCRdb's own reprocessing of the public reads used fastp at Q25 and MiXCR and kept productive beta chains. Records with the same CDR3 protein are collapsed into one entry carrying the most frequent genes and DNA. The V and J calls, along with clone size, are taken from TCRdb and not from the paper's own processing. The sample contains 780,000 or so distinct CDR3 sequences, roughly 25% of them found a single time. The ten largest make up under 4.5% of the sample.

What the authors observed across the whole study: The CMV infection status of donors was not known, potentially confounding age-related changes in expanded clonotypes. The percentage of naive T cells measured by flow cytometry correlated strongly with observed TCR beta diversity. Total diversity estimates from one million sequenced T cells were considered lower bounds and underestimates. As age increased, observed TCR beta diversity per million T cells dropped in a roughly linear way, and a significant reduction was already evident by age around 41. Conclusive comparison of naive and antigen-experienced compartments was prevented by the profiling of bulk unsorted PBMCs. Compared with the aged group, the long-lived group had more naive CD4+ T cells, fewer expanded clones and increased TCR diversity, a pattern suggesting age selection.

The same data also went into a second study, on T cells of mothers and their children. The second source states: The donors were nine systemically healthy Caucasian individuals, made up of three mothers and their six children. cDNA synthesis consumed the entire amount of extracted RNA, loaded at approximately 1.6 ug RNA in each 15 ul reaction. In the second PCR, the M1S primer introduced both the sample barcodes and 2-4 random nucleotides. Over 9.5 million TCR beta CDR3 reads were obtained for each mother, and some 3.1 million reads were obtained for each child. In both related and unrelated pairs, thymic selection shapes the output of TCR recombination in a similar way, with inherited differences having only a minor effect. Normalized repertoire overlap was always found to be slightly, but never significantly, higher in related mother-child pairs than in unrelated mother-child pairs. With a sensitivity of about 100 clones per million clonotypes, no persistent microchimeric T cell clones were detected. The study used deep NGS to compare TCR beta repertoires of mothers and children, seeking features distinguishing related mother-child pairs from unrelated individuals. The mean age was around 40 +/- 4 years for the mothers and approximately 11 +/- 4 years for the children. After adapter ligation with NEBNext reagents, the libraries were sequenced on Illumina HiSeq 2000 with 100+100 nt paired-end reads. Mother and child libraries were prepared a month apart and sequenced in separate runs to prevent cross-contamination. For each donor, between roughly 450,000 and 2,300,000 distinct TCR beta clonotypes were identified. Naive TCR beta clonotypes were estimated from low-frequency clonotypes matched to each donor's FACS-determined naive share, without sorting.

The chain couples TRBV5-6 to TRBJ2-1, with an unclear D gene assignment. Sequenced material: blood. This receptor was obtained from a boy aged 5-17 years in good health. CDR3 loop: CASSRGPLPYNEQFF. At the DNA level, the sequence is TGTGCCAGCAGCCGAGGACCGCTGCCCTACAATGAGCAGTTCTTC.